This T cell receptor beta chain appears in the sequencing data of a study of cytomegalovirus exposure and HLA in healthy donors. Study conclusions and caveats: Later on, an analysis showed TCR association rates differing by HLA locus, with DRB1 the most and HLA-C the fewest.

The count of this clone is one. Its antigen is still unknown. The PCR was carried out with 60 Vbeta primers and 13 Jbeta primers. Method: immunoSEQ multiplex PCR; TCRdb's copy keeps in-frame clones and lacks some. This sample has roughly 56,000 clones; around 80% occur once, and the top ten carry roughly 2.4%. Germline values: CDR1 MGHDK, CDR2 SYGVNS. The CDR3 has 14 amino acids. Trimming took 6 bases from V and 4 from J, leaving 16 bases between them. Sequences were obtained from PBMCs. This clonotype was sampled from a boy aged 5-17 years in good health and CMV-seropositive. V is TRBV25-1 and J is TRBJ2-7; a weak D match, TRBD1 (7 bases). Here the CDR3 reads CASRSGGTAYEQYF. The CDR3 nucleotides read TGTGCCAGCAGATCAGGGGGGACGGCTTACGAGCAGTACTTC.